The present T cell receptor beta chain was sequenced within a study of control samples from healthy donors and cancer patients. The junction had 7 bases not matched to a gene; V was cut back by 6 bases and J by 4 bases. Per germline, CDR1 LNHDA and CDR2 SQIVND (reference sequence). This CDR3 spans 15 amino acids. The assay was immunoSEQ multiplex PCR, and TCRdb's table has in-frame clones only and misses some. The sample includes 150,000 to 180,000 clones, around 96% seen only once; the top ten take 5% to 6.5%. The chain is built from TRBV19 and TRBJ1-2, with 11 bases aligning to TRBD1. The sequence was obtained from a man in his forties or fifties in good health. The material sequenced was blood. CDR3 nucleotides: TGTGCCAGTAGCCAACGGGACAGGGGGTCCTATGGCTACACCTTC. It translates to CASSQRDRGSYGYTF.